Sequencing of this T cell receptor (beta chain) was carried out in a study of post-analysis software for immune sequencing data. Findings and limits, study-wide: Elevated frequency relative to controls characterized four or five TRBV segments in patients, TRBV5-6, TRBV5-1 and TRBV20-1 among them. In multiple sclerosis, normalized Chao1 diversity was significantly below that of controls.

This clonotype was counted at least ten times. Its antigen is unknown. Trimming shortened V by 1 base and J by 4 bases, and 12 bases separated the two germline ends. CDR3 length equals 15 residues. Germline assignment: CDR1 SGHTA and CDR2 FQGNSA. Presence of unique molecular identifiers characterized the TCR beta cDNA libraries. Each CDR3 protein gets one entry after TCRdb re-called the PCR reads with MiXCR. The table includes approximately 730,000 distinct CDR3 sequences, 25% to 30% detected once. Sequencing was carried out using blood. This receptor was identified in a girl aged 10 to 17 with multiple sclerosis. The chain employs TRBV7-2 and TRBJ2-3; D might be TRBD1 or TRBD2, each matching 5 bases. The CDR3 bases are TGTGCCAGCAGCTTAGGAGGGGCGGATTCAGATACGCAGTATTTT. Translation: CASSLGGADSDTQYF.